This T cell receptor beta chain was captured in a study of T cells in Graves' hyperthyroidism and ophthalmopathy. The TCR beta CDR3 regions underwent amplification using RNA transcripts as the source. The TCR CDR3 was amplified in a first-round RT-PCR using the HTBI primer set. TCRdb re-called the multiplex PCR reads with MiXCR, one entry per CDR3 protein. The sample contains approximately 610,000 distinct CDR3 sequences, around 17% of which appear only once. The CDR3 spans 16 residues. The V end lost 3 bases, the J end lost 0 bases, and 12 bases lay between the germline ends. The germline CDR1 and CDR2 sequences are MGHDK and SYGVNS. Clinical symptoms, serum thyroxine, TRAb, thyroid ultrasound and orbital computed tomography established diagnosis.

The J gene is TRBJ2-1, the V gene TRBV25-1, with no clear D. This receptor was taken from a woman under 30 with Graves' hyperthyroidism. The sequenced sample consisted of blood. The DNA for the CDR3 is TGTGCCAGCAGTGAGGGGTCCCGGAGCTCCTACAATGAGCAGTTCTTC. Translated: CASSEGSRSSYNEQFF.